Described below is a single TCR beta chain sequence and its context. Sequencing was done on patients that had shown CD8+CD57+ cell expansion by flow cytometry. This entry is derived from a study of CD8+CD57+ T cells in acquired aplastic anemia. The study profiled TCR beta VDJ and CDR3 using genomic DNA as template. TCRdb reprocessed the reads with MiXCR, giving one entry per CDR3 protein. This table holds 200,000 to 250,000 distinct CDR3 sequences, approximately 51% found once. Trimming shortened V by 3 bases and J by 5 bases, and 11 bases separated the two germline ends. CDR3 length: 13 residues. Germline CDR1 and CDR2: WNHNN and SYGVQD (reference sequence).

This receptor was obtained from a human donor with aplastic anemia. The V gene is TRBV10-1, the J gene TRBJ2-7; D gene uncertain. Sequenced input: sorted CD4+, CD8+, or CD8+CD57+ T cells (not recorded which) from PBMCs. The CDR3 DNA reads TGCGCCAGCAGTGAAGGCAGGAACCACGAGCAGTACTTC. Amino acid sequence: CASSEGRNHEQYF.